The sequence of this TCR beta chain was determined in a study of blood T cell repertoires in COVID-19. CDR1 MGHRA and CDR2 YSYEKL come from the germline V gene. CDR3 length equals 15 residues. J gave up 4 bases and V 2 bases, and 5 bases lay outside the gene matches. The repertoire was sequenced with immunoSEQ multiplex PCR; TCRdb's copy has only in-frame clones and lacks some. The top ten hold 1.2% of the sample, which has a few hundred thousand clones, more than 75% seen once. V is TRBV4-1 and J is TRBJ2-1; 7 nucleotides match TRBD1. The source is a woman under 30 who had recovered from COVID-19. Sequencing used PBMCs or T cells enriched from blood (not recorded which). Here the CDR3 DNA reads TGCGCCAGCAGCCAACCGAGGGACAGTTACAATGAGCAGTTCTTC. It encodes CASSQPRDSYNEQFF.